This T cell receptor beta chain came from a study of cytomegalovirus exposure and HLA in healthy donors (dated by TCRdb to about 2017). Broadly, across the study: An earlier analysis of roughly 610 of the donors reported 276 Gb of sequence data and roughly 120 million unique TCR beta sequences obtained from about 180 million T cells. Typing coverage differed by locus: A, B, C, DRB1 and DQB1 were typed in about 629-640 donors, DQA1 in 500 to 550, DPA1 in around 610, and DPB1 in roughly 450. Class I and class II HLA loci were covered by the typing at four-digit resolution. High-throughput TCR immunosequencing, statistical association of individual TCRs with disease status, and machine learning were combined to predict cytomegalovirus infection status. Rather than using new phenotypic data, the later analysis identified candidate immune exposures from TCR beta sequences and from how often those sequences occurred across donors. Approximately 300 gigabases of sequencing data and 70 million to 100 million unique TCR sequences made up an early release that covered under 750 HLA-typed donors. Alongside the repertoire data, information on donor age, sex, ethnicity and CMV serostatus was compiled. In a later genetic analysis, genome-wide SNP genotypes for about three fifths of the 666 donors were used, and that subset was treated as a discovery cohort. The aim of the study was to test whether cataloging public T cell receptors could identify signatures of past pathogen exposure. In addition to the first cohort of approximately 670 subjects, a separate validation cohort of approximately 130 different subjects was used. The study profiled the T cell repertoires of hundreds of subjects by immunosequencing and related them to cytomegalovirus serostatus. Of the 398 genotyped donors, roughly 85% fell in the genetic ancestry cluster associated with self-reported Caucasian donors. Every discovery cohort repertoire had been produced on one sequencing platform. Among about 400 genotyped donors of the cohort, an average of roughly 230,000 unique TCR beta nucleotide sequences was sequenced per donor, of which about 19% were non-productive. Because of strong linkage in the cohort, roughly five DR-DQ haplotypes were treated as single units for association and clustering. A later analysis re-analyzed previously published TCR beta repertoires from about 730 donors and added high-resolution HLA genotyping to study TCR occurrence patterns. An earlier analysis of approximately 640 of the donors applied high-throughput TCR beta sequencing to assess whether each TCR beta V gene segment acted as functional or pseudogenic.

Overall study results and their limits: In vitro tests confirmed that a few of the cytomegalovirus-associated TCR beta chains recognize cytomegalovirus antigens. Because HLA typing was unavailable for some donors at each locus, only the typed subset was used in association tests. According to the authors, the approach could potentially be generalized to other disease states and immunological phenotypes. A group of highly shared sequence variants was considered likely to be a technical artifact of the sequencing pipeline. Most TCR sequences were seen in very few donors, while some public TCRs were found in many individuals. Immune exposure information for the cohort was limited to CMV serostatus. Because counts were too low, seventeen rarely observed V segments, including chromosome 9 orphons, were left out of the earlier analysis of some 600 of the donors. Compared with the roughly 600-donor mean, donors in an Asian-associated ancestry cluster had fewer N-insertions in productive TCRs, according to a later genetic analysis. In an earlier analysis of some 640 of the donors, most TCR beta V segments were observed in productive rearrangements about 87% or about 30% of the time, broadly matching IMGT annotations. In a later analysis, TCR association rates were found to vary across HLA loci, with the most associated TCRs seen for DRB1 alleles and the fewest for HLA-C alleles. In a later analysis, several top co-occurrence clusters were reported to appear linked to parvovirus B19, influenza, CMV and Epstein-Barr virus. According to a later analysis, most CMV-associated TCR beta chains appeared to be HLA-restricted, and the HLA associations seemed to be driven largely by CMV exposure. At a false discovery rate of 0.05, a later analysis linked under 20,000 TCR beta sequences to specific HLA alleles. In a later analysis, HLA-associated TCR beta chains were found to be more clonally expanded and to have lower generation probabilities than equally common non-associated chains. A total of 164 TCR beta chains were listed by the study as associated with cytomegalovirus. Presence/absence analyses assumed roughly uniform sequencing depth across donors, an assumption that may not hold. Correlated functional status among segregating V segments might be attributable to linkage disequilibrium, but an unknown experimental factor could not be ruled out. When HLA alleles, especially DR and DQ, strongly co-occurred, attributing TCR associations to individual alleles was difficult. The classifier was reported to diagnose cytomegalovirus status with high specificity and sensitivity in both the original cohort and the validation cohort. A later genetic analysis associated a missense DCLRE1C variant with V-gene and J-gene trimming of TCR beta chains, and an independent cohort replicated the association. The 87-base-pair reads could not distinguish some IMGT-functional V segments, including TRBV6-2 and TRBV6-3, so those segments were excluded. This cohort had only TCR beta chains sequenced, and the lack of alpha or paired-chain data limited which features could be detected. A further reported finding was that TCR beta sequences accurately predicted the HLA-A and HLA-B alleles for most subjects in the first cohort.

The germline V gene sets CDR1 to MNHNS and CDR2 to SASEGT. V drops 2 bases and J drops 5 bases, leaving 11 bases in between. Reading from cysteine to phenylalanine, the CDR3 counts 14 amino acids. The DNA shown is the 42-base CDR3, in frame from base 1. Worth noting for this clone: What antigen it recognizes has not been identified. There are no base qualities to consult, and no much larger clone falls within one base.

The cohort consisted of approximately 690 healthy bone marrow donors. All cohort members were sampled while nominally healthy, although unrecorded immune exposures were likely present. The donor was CMV seropositive and belonged to the group of 250 to 300 seropositive cohort members. A peripheral blood sample was provided by each donor, and peripheral blood mononuclear cells were used for TCR beta sequencing. The Qiagen DNeasy Blood Extraction Kit was used to extract genomic DNA from the blood cell samples. Library method: the immunoSEQ multiplex PCR assay. The multiplex PCR relied on a mix of 60 forward primers for TCR Vbeta segments and 13 reverse primers for TCR Jbeta segments. The CDR3 region of rearranged TCR beta genes was amplified from genomic DNA by a multiplex PCR assay. Amplified TCR beta libraries were sequenced as 87-base-pair reads on the Illumina HiSeq System. In the original analysis: A later analysis counted about 80 million unique TCR beta chains across the 690 or so repertoires, and roughly 9.9 million of these chains were shared by at least two donors. Raw reads were error-corrected and collapsed into unique sequences by a nearest-neighbor algorithm in which closely related sequences were merged to remove PCR and sequencing errors. CDR3 sequences were aligned to IMGT reference sequences to assign V, D and J gene segments. For a sequence to be retained, a match of at least six nucleotides to both a V gene segment and a J gene segment was required. Rearrangements were called productive when the CDR3 lacked stop codons and stayed in frame with V and J; all others were non-productive. CDR3 was defined by IMGT convention, running from the second conserved V-encoded cysteine to the conserved J-encoded phenylalanine. Sequences without an unambiguous match to a single V gene segment were excluded from the earlier analysis of several hundred of the donors. In an earlier analysis of a few hundred of the donors, V segments were called functional above 56.7% productive rearrangements and were called segregating when the between-donor standard deviation exceeded 5%. A statistical classification framework was built to diagnose cytomegalovirus status from the catalog of TCR beta chain sequences. In a later analysis, V and J genes were assigned by comparing TCR nucleotide sequences against IMGT/GENE-DB human TR gene sequences. The TCRdist pipeline was used in a later analysis to assign CDR3 sequences and most-parsimonious VDJ recombination scenarios. In a later analysis, each TCR beta chain was defined by its CDR3 amino acid sequence together with its V-gene family, and reads lacking a unique V-gene family were excluded. As a way to deal with suspected cross-contamination and a sequencing artifact, a later analysis dropped 592 nucleotide sequences that were highly shared and had low generation probability. For each public chain, a later analysis derived a clonal expansion index from normalized ranks of inferred template counts within each repertoire. In a later analysis, generation probabilities were computed with a VDJ recombination model fitted to out-of-frame rearrangements, and the resulting probabilities were checked against IGoR. In a later analysis, hypergeometric tests were used to score TCR-TCR, TCR-HLA and TCR-CMV co-occurrence, with a repertoire-size bias correction applied to TCR pairs. A later analysis estimated false discovery rates by permuting HLA or CMV assignments 20 times. In a later analysis, co-occurring TCRs were grouped using DBSCAN, and TCRdist sequence similarity was added for clustering within HLA-allele-positive subsets. Repertoires with fewer than 30,000 or more than 120,000 public chains, plus five repertoires with anomalous nucleotide sharing, were excluded from co-occurrence clustering. TCRdb stores this immuneACCESS table with in-frame sequences only. Part of the clones is absent; in the studies checked, under half of the shortfall reflects unresolved V genes, and no reason is known for the rest. V, J and clone size are those of that table, while D and trimming were read from the DNA. The sample records about 63,000 clones, approximately 71% of which are singletons. Of the sample, 20% to 25% is held by the ten largest clones.

The TCR originated in a woman aged 40 to 55 in good health and CMV-seropositive. In this chain, TRBV6-1 is recombined with TRBJ2-3, and the D gene may be TRBD1, 5 bases matching. What was sequenced was PBMCs. The CDR3 corresponds to CASSESGSGDTQYF. In nucleotide form, the sequence is TGTGCCAGCAGTGAATCAGGGTCAGGAGATACGCAGTATTTT.